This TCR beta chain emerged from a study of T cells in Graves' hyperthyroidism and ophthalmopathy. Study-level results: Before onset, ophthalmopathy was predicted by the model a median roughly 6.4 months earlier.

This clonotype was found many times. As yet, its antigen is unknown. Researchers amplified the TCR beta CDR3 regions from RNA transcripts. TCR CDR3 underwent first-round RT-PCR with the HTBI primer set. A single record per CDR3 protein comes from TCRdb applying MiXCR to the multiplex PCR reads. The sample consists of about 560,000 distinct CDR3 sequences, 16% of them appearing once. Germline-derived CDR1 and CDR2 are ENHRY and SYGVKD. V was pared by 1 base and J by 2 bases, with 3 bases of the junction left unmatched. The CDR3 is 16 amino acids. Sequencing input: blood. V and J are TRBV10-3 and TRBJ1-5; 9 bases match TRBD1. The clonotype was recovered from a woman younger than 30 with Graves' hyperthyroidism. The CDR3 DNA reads TGTGCCATCAGTGAGTACAGGGGGCCGGGCAATCAGCCCCAGCATTTT. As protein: CAISEYRGPGNQPQHF.